The rows below give T cell receptor beta chains drawn from one sample of a study of blood T cell repertoires in COVID-19. The data were produced by immunoSEQ multiplex PCR, yet TCRdb's version contains in-frame clones alone and is incomplete. Of 140,000 to 150,000 clones in the sample, about 87% were seen once. The source material was peripheral blood. Receptor source: a woman aged 45-60 years with active or convalescent COVID-19. Both conserved end residues are part of each CDR3. A D gene is named only where the DNA matches it firmly. Not every row has a clone size; where given, it reads once, few, many or a size class.

v_gene: TRBV5-1; d_gene: -; j_gene: TRBJ2-3; abundance: -; CDR3nt: TGCGCCAGCAGCCGTGAAGGAAAGAGGGGCACAGATACGCAGTATTTT; CDR3aa: CASSREGKRGTDTQYF
v_gene: TRBV30; d_gene: -; j_gene: TRBJ1-4; abundance: -; CDR3nt: TGTGCCTGGACTCGAGGTTTAGGGGATGAAAAACTGTTTTTT; CDR3aa: CAWTRGLGDEKLFF
v_gene: TRBV5-4; d_gene: TRBD1; j_gene: TRBJ1-1; abundance: -; CDR3nt: TGTGCCAGCAGCTTGCGCGGACAGGGATCGTCGGCTTTCTTT; CDR3aa: CASSLRGQGSSAFF
v_gene: TRBV7-9; d_gene: TRBD2; j_gene: TRBJ2-1; abundance: -; CDR3nt: TGTGCCAGCAGCGGCGGGGGGGCCGGCTTGAATGAGCAGTTCTTC; CDR3aa: CASSGGGAGLNEQFF
v_gene: TRBV9; d_gene: -; j_gene: TRBJ1-1; abundance: -; CDR3nt: TGTGCCAGCAGCGTAGACAGAAACACTGAAGCTTTCTTT; CDR3aa: CASSVDRNTEAFF
v_gene: TRBV6-2/TRBV6-3; d_gene: TRBD2; j_gene: TRBJ2-2; abundance: -; CDR3nt: TGTGCCAGCAGTTTTCGGGGGGACACCGGGGAGCTGTTTTTT; CDR3aa: CASSFRGDTGELFF
v_gene: TRBV14; d_gene: -; j_gene: TRBJ2-7; abundance: many; CDR3nt: TGTGCCAGCAGCCAAGCAACAGGCCCAGGGAAGCAGTACTTC; CDR3aa: CASSQATGPGKQYF
v_gene: TRBV19; d_gene: TRBD1; j_gene: TRBJ2-3; abundance: -; CDR3nt: TGTGCCAGTAGACAGGGGGATACGCAGTATTTT; CDR3aa: CASRQGDTQYF
v_gene: TRBV4-1; d_gene: -; j_gene: TRBJ2-3; abundance: -; CDR3nt: TGCGCCAGCAGCCAGGTCCTGAGTCTGAACCCCACAGATACGCAGTATTTT; CDR3aa: CASSQVLSLNPTDTQYF
v_gene: TRBV29-1; d_gene: TRBD2; j_gene: TRBJ2-2; abundance: -; CDR3nt: TGCAGCGCCCGGGGAGGGGTTTACACCGGGGAGCTGTTTTTT; CDR3aa: CSARGGVYTGELFF
v_gene: TRBV20-1; d_gene: TRBD1; j_gene: TRBJ1-2; abundance: -; CDR3nt: TGCAGTGCTAGTGACAGGGTTACTAACTATGGCTACACCTTC; CDR3aa: CSASDRVTNYGYTF
v_gene: TRBV11-2; d_gene: TRBD1; j_gene: TRBJ1-2; abundance: -; CDR3nt: TGTGCCAGCAGCTTATTACAGGGGGCGGGAACCTATGGCTACACCTTC; CDR3aa: CASSLLQGAGTYGYTF
v_gene: TRBV25-1; d_gene: TRBD2; j_gene: TRBJ2-4; abundance: -; CDR3nt: TGTGCCAGCAGTGTGGCTAGCGGAGTCAAAAACATTCAGTACTTC; CDR3aa: CASSVASGVKNIQYF
v_gene: TRBV9; d_gene: TRBD1; j_gene: TRBJ1-6; abundance: -; CDR3nt: TGTGCCAGCAGCCCCGGACAGGGGGTTAATAATTCACCCCTCCACTTT; CDR3aa: CASSPGQGVNNSPLHF
v_gene: TRBV5-8; d_gene: TRBD1; j_gene: TRBJ1-3; abundance: -; CDR3nt: TGTGCCAGCAGCGGGGGACAGCCCCGAGCTGGAAACACCATATATTTT; CDR3aa: CASSGGQPRAGNTIYF
v_gene: TRBV10-3; d_gene: TRBD1; j_gene: TRBJ1-6; abundance: -; CDR3nt: TGTGCCATCAGTGAGGGACAGGGGCTTTCCTATAATTCACCCCTCCACTTT; CDR3aa: CAISEGQGLSYNSPLHF
v_gene: TRBV15; d_gene: -; j_gene: TRBJ1-2; abundance: -; CDR3nt: TGTGCCACCAGCAGAGAACAGGGCTATGTATCTGGCTACACCTTC; CDR3aa: CATSREQGYVSGYTF
v_gene: TRBV7-2; d_gene: -; j_gene: TRBJ2-5; abundance: -; CDR3nt: TGTGCCAGCAGCTTAGCGGGAGAAATAACCCAGTACTTC; CDR3aa: CASSLAGEITQYF
v_gene: TRBV28; d_gene: TRBD1; j_gene: TRBJ1-6; abundance: -; CDR3nt: TGTGCCAGCAGCCGAGGACAGGGAAATTCACCCCTCCACTTT; CDR3aa: CASSRGQGNSPLHF
v_gene: TRBV7-6; d_gene: TRBD1; j_gene: TRBJ1-2; abundance: -; CDR3nt: TGTGCCAGCAGCTTGGGGACAGGGAGTAGCTACACCTTC; CDR3aa: CASSLGTGSSYTF
v_gene: TRBV10-3; d_gene: TRBD1; j_gene: TRBJ1-5; abundance: -; CDR3nt: TGTGCCATGGGACAGGGGGCCGAGCAGCCCCAGCATTTT; CDR3aa: CAMGQGAEQPQHF
v_gene: TRBV29-1; d_gene: TRBD1; j_gene: TRBJ1-1; abundance: once; CDR3nt: TGCAGCGTTCAAGGACAGGGTGGCAACACTGAAGCTTTCTTT; CDR3aa: CSVQGQGGNTEAFF
v_gene: TRBV6-2/TRBV6-3; d_gene: -; j_gene: TRBJ1-1; abundance: -; CDR3nt: TGTGCCAGCAGCTCTAGCAGGAACACTGAAGCTTTCTTT; CDR3aa: CASSSSRNTEAFF
v_gene: TRBV5-8; d_gene: -; j_gene: TRBJ2-7; abundance: few; CDR3nt: TGTGCCAGCAGCTGGGAGTATTCCTACGAGCAGTACTTC; CDR3aa: CASSWEYSYEQYF
v_gene: TRBV6-6; d_gene: -; j_gene: TRBJ1-2; abundance: -; CDR3nt: TGTGCCAGCAGTTACGAGATATATGGCTACACCTTC; CDR3aa: CASSYEIYGYTF
v_gene: TRBV7-9; d_gene: -; j_gene: TRBJ1-2; abundance: -; CDR3nt: TGTGCCAGCAGCTTAGATCAGCGAACCCATGGCTACACCTTC; CDR3aa: CASSLDQRTHGYTF
v_gene: TRBV19; d_gene: TRBD1; j_gene: TRBJ1-3; abundance: -; CDR3nt: TGTGCCAGTAGTATTTTCCCGGGACAGCGCTCTGGAAACACCATATATTTT; CDR3aa: CASSIFPGQRSGNTIYF
v_gene: TRBV4-2; d_gene: TRBD1; j_gene: TRBJ2-5; abundance: -; CDR3nt: TGTGCCAGCAGCCGTATCGGGACAGGATCCCCCGAGACCCAGTACTTC; CDR3aa: CASSRIGTGSPETQYF
v_gene: TRBV9; d_gene: -; j_gene: TRBJ2-3; abundance: -; CDR3nt: TGTGCCAGCAGCCTGGGGGACGGGAGTGGGGATACGCAGTATTTT; CDR3aa: CASSLGDGSGDTQYF
v_gene: TRBV7-8; d_gene: -; j_gene: TRBJ2-7; abundance: -; CDR3nt: TGTGCCAGCAGCCGAAGACAGGCCTACGAGCAGTACTTC; CDR3aa: CASSRRQAYEQYF
v_gene: TRBV28; d_gene: TRBD2; j_gene: TRBJ2-5; abundance: -; CDR3nt: TGTGCCAGCAGTCTTCTTCCCGGGACTAGCGGGCGCCCACAAGAGACCCAGTACTTC; CDR3aa: CASSLLPGTSGRPQETQYF
v_gene: TRBV6-6; d_gene: -; j_gene: TRBJ1-1; abundance: -; CDR3nt: TGTGCCAGCAGCCCACCGGACGCAACGAACAGGGCTTTCTTT; CDR3aa: CASSPPDATNRAFF
v_gene: TRBV5-1; d_gene: -; j_gene: TRBJ2-7; abundance: -; CDR3nt: TGCGCCAGCAGCTTGGAGCAGCGCCACGAGCAGTACTTC; CDR3aa: CASSLEQRHEQYF
v_gene: TRBV4-3; d_gene: -; j_gene: TRBJ1-1; abundance: once; CDR3nt: TGCGCCAGCGGCTTTGCTAACACTGAAGCTTTCTTT; CDR3aa: CASGFANTEAFF
v_gene: TRBV7-8; d_gene: TRBD2; j_gene: TRBJ2-2; abundance: -; CDR3nt: TGTGCCAGCAGCTTAGTTTCCGGACTAGCGGGGAACACCGGGGAGCTGTTTTTT; CDR3aa: CASSLVSGLAGNTGELFF
v_gene: TRBV4-3; d_gene: -; j_gene: TRBJ2-1; abundance: once; CDR3nt: TGCGCCAGCAGCCAATCGGAGAGCTCCTACAATGAGCAGTTCTTC; CDR3aa: CASSQSESSYNEQFF
v_gene: TRBV10-3; d_gene: TRBD2; j_gene: TRBJ2-3; abundance: -; CDR3nt: TGTGCCATCAGTGGAAGACTAGCGGGGGAACCTAGCACAGATACGCAGTATTTT; CDR3aa: CAISGRLAGEPSTDTQYF
v_gene: TRBV10-3; d_gene: -; j_gene: TRBJ1-2; abundance: -; CDR3nt: TGTGCCATCAGTGAGTCTAGCGGCCCCAGTTCTGGCTACACCTTC; CDR3aa: CAISESSGPSSGYTF
v_gene: TRBV5-1; d_gene: -; j_gene: TRBJ1-2; abundance: -; CDR3nt: TGCGCCAGCAGCTTTTTTGGCTCAGGGCAACATGGCTACACCTTC; CDR3aa: CASSFFGSGQHGYTF
v_gene: TRBV2; d_gene: -; j_gene: TRBJ2-7; abundance: few; CDR3nt: TGTGCCAGCAGACTAGGTTTCTACGAGCAGTACTTC; CDR3aa: CASRLGFYEQYF
v_gene: TRBV6-2/TRBV6-3; d_gene: TRBD2; j_gene: TRBJ2-7; abundance: -; CDR3nt: TGTGCCAGCAGCCAAGCGGGGTCCTACGAGCAGTACTTC; CDR3aa: CASSQAGSYEQYF
v_gene: TRBV6-1; d_gene: -; j_gene: TRBJ1-1; abundance: -; CDR3nt: TGTGCCAGCAGTGAGGCCGGGGTCAGCTTTATGTACACTGAAGCTTTCTTT; CDR3aa: CASSEAGVSFMYTEAFF
v_gene: TRBV6-5; d_gene: -; j_gene: TRBJ1-1; abundance: -; CDR3nt: TGTGCCACCCAACTCAACCCGGGCACTGAAGCTTTCTTT; CDR3aa: CATQLNPGTEAFF
v_gene: TRBV2; d_gene: TRBD1; j_gene: TRBJ2-5; abundance: -; CDR3nt: TGTGCCAGCAGTGAATGGGACAGTTCCCAAGAGACCCAGTACTTC; CDR3aa: CASSEWDSSQETQYF
v_gene: TRBV29-1; d_gene: TRBD1; j_gene: TRBJ1-1; abundance: -; CDR3nt: TGCAGCGTTGCGAACAGGGGGTTGACTGAAGCTTTCTTT; CDR3aa: CSVANRGLTEAFF
v_gene: TRBV18; d_gene: -; j_gene: TRBJ1-3; abundance: -; CDR3nt: TGTGCCAGCTCACCACCCGGGGGGGAGAAGTCTGGAAACACCATATATTTT; CDR3aa: CASSPPGGEKSGNTIYF
v_gene: TRBV11-2; d_gene: TRBD2; j_gene: TRBJ2-1; abundance: once; CDR3nt: TGTGCCAGCAGCTTAGATAGAGTCGGGGGGGCCCATAACTACAATGAGCAGTTCTTC; CDR3aa: CASSLDRVGGAHNYNEQFF
v_gene: TRBV7-3; d_gene: TRBD1; j_gene: TRBJ1-1; abundance: -; CDR3nt: TGTGCCAGCAGCTTAACAAGGCAGGGGGCTAAGGCGAACACTGAAGCTTTCTTT; CDR3aa: CASSLTRQGAKANTEAFF
v_gene: TRBV19; d_gene: -; j_gene: TRBJ2-7; abundance: -; CDR3nt: TGTGCCAGTAGCGCCCGGGTCCCGAGCTCCTACGAGCAGTACTTC; CDR3aa: CASSARVPSSYEQYF
v_gene: TRBV5-5; d_gene: TRBD1; j_gene: TRBJ2-7; abundance: -; CDR3nt: TGTGCCAGCAGCCCTCTATTAAAGTCCAGGGGGCTATACGAGCAGTACTTC; CDR3aa: CASSPLLKSRGLYEQYF
v_gene: TRBV2; d_gene: -; j_gene: TRBJ1-2; abundance: once; CDR3nt: TGTGCCAGCAGTGCTGGTGGGGGCGCGATCTATGGCTACACCTTC; CDR3aa: CASSAGGGAIYGYTF
v_gene: TRBV6-5; d_gene: TRBD1; j_gene: TRBJ1-2; abundance: -; CDR3nt: TGTGCCAGCAGTAAACAGGGACAGGACTATGGCTACACCTTC; CDR3aa: CASSKQGQDYGYTF
v_gene: TRBV6-7; d_gene: TRBD1; j_gene: TRBJ2-7; abundance: once; CDR3nt: TGTGCCAGCAGCACAGGGGGAGACGAGCAGTACTTC; CDR3aa: CASSTGGDEQYF